One TCR beta chain is described in this entry. It lacks a known antigen. Per-nucleotide qualities are absent, and no much larger clonotype sits a single base away. These data belong to a study of Ad26.COV2.S vaccination and SARS-CoV-2 variants (dated by TCRdb to the early 2020s). Study-wide context: Donors in the vaccine arm were drawn from COV1001, a phase I-IIa trial of Ad26.COV2.S in healthy adults that was multicentre, randomized, double-blind and placebo-controlled. Ad26.COV2.S was administered intramuscularly at 5 x 10^10 or 1 x 10^11 viral particles, either as a single shot or as two shots given 56 days apart. TCRbeta repertoire sequencing served as the tool for gauging how specific and how broad the SARS-CoV-2-reactive T cell receptors were following Ad26.COV2.S vaccination. The TCR-sequenced set comprised about 32 samples: around 20 Ad26.COV2.S vaccine recipients, 5 placebo recipients and 8 SARS-CoV-2 convalescent individuals. Participants in the trial were split at random into five groups of five each, receiving low-dose or high-dose Ad26.COV2.S once or twice, or else placebo on both occasions. Investigators did not know the trial group allocation while performing experiments and assessing outcomes.

V and J are trimmed by 4 bases and 8 bases, and the gene matches miss 9 bases of the junction. Sequences MNHEY (CDR1) and SVGAGI (CDR2) are obtained from the germline V gene. The CDR3 starts with the cysteine, ends with the phenylalanine, and has 16 residues. Only the CDR3 DNA is retained, 48 bases long and in frame from the first base. In light of the paper, this sample's treatment or condition label describes: 19 received Ad26.COV2.S at low or high dose, single or two shots; about 5 received placebo; per-sample allocation not given. Repertoires of vaccine and placebo recipients were sequenced from samples collected on day 63 after the first injection. Between 29 July and 7 August 2020, Cohort 1b enrolled about 27 adults aged 18-55 years at one site in Boston, USA. As a vaccine, Ad26.COV2.S was a replication-incompetent adenovirus type 26 vector that expressed a prefusion-stabilized SARS-CoV-2 spike protein derived from the original Wuhan strain.

The immunoSEQ Assay was the method used to sequence TCRbeta CDR3 regions. After extraction, genomic DNA underwent amplification by bias-controlled multiplex PCR, followed by high-throughput sequencing. As for how the authors treated the data: Collapsing and filtering of sequences were performed to quantify the absolute abundance of each unique TCRbeta CDR3 region. T cell fraction was estimated by normalization of TCRbeta template counts to usable DNA, with usable DNA being measured through amplification of reference genes present in all nucleated cells. Repertoire TCRs were annotated as SARS-CoV-2-specific when V gene, CDR3 amino acid sequence and J gene were exactly matched to a known reactive TCR set. The reference SARS-CoV-2 TCR set was obtained from MIRA and was filtered for enrichment in COVID-19-positive ImmuneCODE repertoires, whereby public or cross-reactive TCRs were removed. Using the MIRA antigens, annotated TCRs were further analysed by specific ORF or by position within an ORF. Breadth was defined as annotated unique rearrangements over total unique productive rearrangements; depth was the summed frequency of those rearrangements. Group comparisons of TCR breadth used two-sided Wilcoxon rank-sum tests. TCRdb retrieved this table from immuneACCESS and kept in-frame rearrangements only. Not all clones are present; in checked studies, unresolved V genes account for under half, and no reason is known for the remainder. V and J calls and clone size are copied from that table; D and trimming were computed from the DNA. The sample table shows hundreds of thousands of clones, and approximately 88% are seen once. The ten most abundant clones make up approximately 1.5% of the sample.

What the work shows at the level of the full study, not this receptor alone: According to the authors, total T cell responses may have been underestimated by the TCR breadth and depth analyses. Comparable non-spike TCR breadth was observed between vaccine and placebo recipients, consistent with only spike being contained in the vaccine. After vaccination, spike-specific CD8+ and CD4+ T cell responses were reported to show substantial breadth. Higher spike-specific TCR breadth was observed in Ad26.COV2.S recipients than in placebo recipients (P = 0.0014). The study was not powered to compare responses between vaccine doses or regimens.

The TCR comes from a person aged 18-60 years who received the Ad26.COV2.S COVID-19 vaccine or a placebo. The sample in question was peripheral blood, obtained in a trial of Ad26.COV2.S vaccine versus placebo. The V gene is TRBV6-5 and the J gene is TRBJ2-1, with 12 junctional bases fitting TRBD2. The DNA sequence reads TGTGCCAGCAGTTTCACCGGACTAGCGGGAACCCATGAGCAGTTCTTC. Its protein is CASSFTGLAGTHEQFF.